These 22 T cell receptor beta chains were all obtained from the same sample, sequenced in a study of a mutant IDH1 vaccine in newly diagnosed glioma. Time point here: week 35, safety follow-up. It was 300 ug of mutant IDH1 20-mer peptide that made up each vaccine dose, given with topical imiquimod. No antigen has been identified for these receptors. Produced via immunoSEQ multiplex PCR; TCRdb's table is partial and in-frame only. The table lists about 74,000 clones, around 86% of them singletons. This sample comprised PBMCs, obtained from a glioma patient whose treatment included an IDH1 peptide vaccine. All receptors come from a man aged 25 to 40 with glioma.

This sequence joins TRBV27 and TRBJ1-2; 7 positions match TRBD1. Germline loops: CDR1 MNHEY, CDR2 SMNVEV (reference sequence). There are 14 residues in the CDR3. Losses at the gene ends were 5 bases for V and 2 bases for J; bases not matched to a gene: 5. This CDR3 is CASSVQGGNYGYTF. DNA for the CDR3: TGTGCCAGCAGTGTCCAGGGGGGCAACTATGGCTACACCTTC.

This chain connects TRBV4-1 to TRBJ2-1; the match to TRBD1 covers 7 bases. CDR3 size: 13 residues. V was pared by 4 bases and J by 7 bases, with 4 bases of the junction left unmatched. Per the germline V gene, CDR1 is MGHRA and CDR2 is YSYEKL. The CDR3 DNA reads as TGCGCCAGCAGCCGCCCCAGGGGGAATGAGCAGTTCTTC. Translated: CASSRPRGNEQFF.

The rearrangement uses TRBV6-1 and TRBJ1-3; D gene unclear. Between the trimmed V and J ends, which lost 7 bases and 6 bases, there was a span of 7 bases. The germline V gene has CDR1 MNHNS and CDR2 SASEGT. There are 11 residues in the CDR3. The CDR3 coding sequence is TGTGCCAGCAAGTATGAAAACACCATATATTTT. It specifies CASKYENTIYF.

The chain uses TRBV5-4 and TRBJ1-1; a weak D match, TRBD1 (6 bases). V lost 3 bases, J lost 1 base, and 13 bases lay in between. CDR3 length: 15 residues. The germline V gene encodes CDR1 SGHNT and CDR2 YYREEE (reference sequence). In DNA form, the CDR3 reads TGTGCCAGCAGCTCGAAAGCAGGGGCGAACACTGAAGCTTTCTTT. It translates to CASSSKAGANTEAFF.

This chain uses TRBV27 with TRBJ1-2; D may be TRBD1 (5 bases). Deletions cut 5 bases from V and 4 bases from J, with 11 bases between. CDR1 is MNHEY, CDR2 SMNVEV, per germline (reference sequence). CDR3 size: 13 residues. CDR3 in DNA: TGTGCCAGCAGTGGACGGGGGTTCTATGGCTACACCTTC. This sequence encodes CASSGRGFYGYTF.

This chain joins TRBV28 and TRBJ2-3; no reliable D call. CDR3 length: 14 residues. V dropped 4 bases and J dropped 2 bases, with 10 bases sitting between them. The germline gives CDR1 MDHEN, CDR2 SYDVKM. The CDR3 DNA is TGTGCCAGCAGTTATTCAGCCAACACAGATACGCAGTATTTT. It is translated as CASSYSANTDTQYF.

J is TRBJ1-2 and V is TRBV4-1; tentative D call: TRBD1 (6 bases). The CDR3 covers 15 residues. The germline gives CDR1 MGHRA, CDR2 YSYEKL. Trimming left V 3 bases short and J 7 bases short, with 18 bases between. Here the CDR3 reads CASSHNVQGMAGYTF. The CDR3 DNA sequence: TGCGCCAGCAGCCACAACGTCCAGGGGATGGCTGGCTACACCTTC.

V and J are TRBV9 and TRBJ1-3, with D unresolved. Trimming shortened V by 0 bases and J by 4 bases, and 11 bases separated the two germline ends. The germline CDR1 and CDR2 sequences are SGDLS and YYNGEE. This CDR3 has 15 residues. Written as DNA, the CDR3 is TGTGCCAGCAGCGTAGTAGGGTTCTCCGGAAACACCATATATTTT. Its translation: CASSVVGFSGNTIYF. Looking up the rest from reference TRBV9 and TRBJ1-3 gives the full variable domain: DSGVTQTPKHLITATGQRVTLRCSPRSGDLSVYWYQQSLDQGLQFLIQYYNGEERAKGNILERFSAQQFPDLHSELNLSSLELGDSALYFCASSVVGFSGNTIYFGEGSWLTVV.

This clone was seen only once. The chain joins TRBV7-2 to TRBJ2-5; D is uncertain. Germline values: CDR1 SGHTA, CDR2 FQGNSA. The CDR3 is 13 amino acids. V was clipped by 6 bases and J by 5 bases, with 13 bases between them. DNA of the CDR3: TGTGCCAGCAGTTCTGGGTGGGCCGAGACCCAGTACTTC. Translation: CASSSGWAETQYF.

This rearrangement joins TRBV27 to TRBJ2-2; D possibly corresponds to TRBD1 (5 bases). Trimming took off 8 bases at V and 4 bases at J, with 20 bases between the two ends. CDR1 is MNHEY and CDR2 is SMNVEV in the germline V gene (reference sequence). The CDR3 is 16 amino acids. CDR3 sequence: CASSRPGSRSTGELFF. The CDR3 DNA reads TGTGCCAGCTCCCGTCCAGGGTCACGTAGCACCGGGGAGCTGTTTTTT.

This clone has a single count. This chain connects TRBV11-2 to TRBJ2-1; D might be TRBD2 (6 bases). The germline CDR1 and CDR2 sequences are SGHAT and FQNNGV. The CDR3 is made up of 12 amino acids. V was pared by 3 bases and J by 10 bases, with 10 bases between. CDR3 coding DNA: TGTGCCAGCAGCTTGCTAGGGAGGGAGCAGTTCTTC. It codes for CASSLLGREQFF.

The J gene is TRBJ1-4, the V gene TRBV7-2; D ambiguous. Looked up from germline, CDR1 is SGHTA and CDR2 is FQGNSA. Trimming took off 4 bases at V and 7 bases at J, with 13 bases between the two ends. The CDR3 sequence is 14 residues long. The CDR3 coding sequence is TGTGCCAGCAGCTCAGGAACTTGGGCTGAAAAACTGTTTTTT. Amino acids: CASSSGTWAEKLFF.

The chain couples TRBV4-2 to TRBJ1-2, with D hard to call. The CDR3 has 15 amino acids. Germline V gene sequence: CDR1 LGHNA, CDR2 YNFKEQ. V was pared by 0 bases and J by 4 bases, with 12 bases between. The CDR3 nucleotides are TGTGCCAGCAGCCAAGATGGGCAGTTCGTCTATGGCTACACCTTC. Its translation is CASSQDGQFVYGYTF.

This clone occurred once. The V gene is TRBV6-5, the J gene TRBJ2-1; D is perhaps TRBD2 (6 bases). The CDR3 is 15 residues long. Between the trimmed V and J ends, which lost 5 bases and 8 bases, there was a span of 19 bases. The germline CDR1 and CDR2 sequences are MNHEY and SVGAGI. The CDR3 reads CASSPKSRRRDEQFF. The CDR3, as DNA: TGTGCCAGCAGTCCCAAGTCACGTAGGAGGGATGAGCAGTTCTTC.

The chain links TRBV30 to TRBJ2-7, with a possible D match to TRBD1 (5 bases). V was clipped by 4 bases and J by 12 bases, with 25 bases between them. The CDR3 consists of 14 residues. Germline V gives CDR1 GTSNPN, CDR2 SVGIG (reference sequence). CDR3 protein: CAWNDRTRASRRYF. CDR3 nucleotide sequence: TGTGCCTGGAACGACAGAACACGGGCCTCTAGGCGGTACTTC.

This chain joins TRBV5-5 and TRBJ1-2; D is undetermined. This CDR3 spans 11 amino acids. Germline-derived CDR1 and CDR2 are SGHKS and YYEKEE (reference sequence). V was pared by 5 bases and J by 7 bases, with 9 bases between. The CDR3: CASRQGGGYTF. Here the CDR3 DNA reads TGTGCCAGCAGACAAGGAGGTGGCTACACCTTC.

The V gene is TRBV20-1, the J gene TRBJ1-1; 7 positions agree with TRBD1. Germline loops: CDR1 DFQATT, CDR2 SNEGSKA (reference sequence). CDR3 length equals 11 residues. J gave up 8 bases and V 5 bases, and 5 bases lay outside the gene matches. The CDR3, as DNA: TGCAGTGCTCTCAGGGGGGCCGAAGCTTTCTTT. Translated, it gives CSALRGAEAFF.

V gene TRBV5-6 combines with J gene TRBJ1-2; maybe TRBD1 (5 bases). Germline V gene data show CDR1 as SGHDT and CDR2 as YYEEEE. Trimming took 3 bases from V and 4 from J, leaving 13 bases between them. The CDR3 covers 14 residues. The CDR3 DNA reads TGTGCCAGCAGCTCGGGACCGAACCCCTATGGCTACACCTTC. This gives the protein CASSSGPNPYGYTF.

The table lists this clone with a few counts. This chain uses TRBV5-1 with TRBJ2-3; TRBD2 agrees at 9 bases. Germline CDR1 and CDR2: SGHRS and YFSETQ. Trimming cost V 1 base and J 4 bases; bases outside gene matches: 4. This CDR3 region has 15 residues. The CDR3 DNA is TGCGCCAGCAGCTTGATGGCGGGGGGGGCAGATACGCAGTATTTT. It specifies CASSLMAGGADTQYF.

The chain is built from TRBV9 and TRBJ1-1; the D is unclear. Trimming stripped 4 bases from V and 6 bases from J, with 19 bases between. CDR1 is SGDLS and CDR2 is YYNGEE in the germline V gene. This CDR3 is 15 amino acids long. The CDR3 DNA follows: TGTGCCAGCAGCTATTCGGGGAGTGAGAGGTCTGAAGCTTTCTTT. Translated, it gives CASSYSGSERSEAFF.

The chain couples TRBV9 to TRBJ2-7; D might be TRBD2 (6 bases). Germline V gives CDR1 SGDLS, CDR2 YYNGEE. Trimming took 3 bases from V and 0 from J, leaving 16 bases between them. The CDR3 has 16 residues. CDR3 DNA sequence: TGTGCCAGCAGCGGACACCGGGACGGGAGCTCCTACGAGCAGTACTTC. Its protein product is CASSGHRDGSSYEQYF.

This chain links TRBV5-5 with TRBJ1-2; TRBD1 matches 10 bases. Germline lookup yields CDR1 SGHKS and CDR2 YYEKEE (reference sequence). The CDR3 sequence is 16 residues long. V lost 0 bases to trimming and J lost 2 bases; unmatched junction nucleotides: 4. The CDR3 loop is CASSLVAGQGNYGYTF. CDR3 bases: TGTGCCAGCAGCTTGGTCGCGGGACAGGGGAACTATGGCTACACCTTC. The complete variable domain, with remaining parts taken from reference TRBV5-5 and TRBJ1-2, reads DAGVTQSPTHLIKTRGQQVTLRCSPISGHKSVSWYQQVLGQGPQFIFQYYEKEERGRGNFPDRFSARQFPNYSSELNVNALLLGDSALYLCASSLVAGQGNYGYTFGSGTRLTVV.